This T cell receptor (beta chain) came from a study of T cell repertoires in cytomegalovirus infection. Germline V lookup: CDR1 SGHTA, CDR2 FQGNSA. V was cut by 2 bases and J by 6 bases, with 8 bases left in between. The length of the CDR3 is 12 residues. In regard to this clonotype: Its antigen is not known.

TCRdb used MiXCR to reprocess the reads, holding one entry per CDR3 protein. The table records hundreds of thousands of distinct CDR3 sequences, roughly 33% of them present only once. The clonotype was recovered from a human donor in good health (CMV status not recorded). Some clones in this sample may be carry-over from other donors' samples. Source: cultured CD8+ T cells from PBMCs, taken from culture after CMV antigen stimulation. The chain uses TRBV7-2 and TRBJ2-7; D unclear. The CDR3 bases are TGTGCCAGCAGCTTAATGGATGGCGAGCAGTACTTC. Protein product: CASSLMDGEQYF.